A selection of T cell receptor beta chains follows, all from one sample in a study of regulatory T cells in long-lasting Graves disease. A single record per CDR3 protein comes from TCRdb applying MiXCR to the multiplex PCR reads. This sample has some 280,000 distinct CDR3 sequences, with 22% found just once. The specimen comprised peripheral blood mononuclear cells (PBMCs), sampled when the disease was refractory, from a patient treated with antithyroid drugs. The origin of the receptors is a female donor with Graves disease. The CDR3 runs from the conserved cysteine through the conserved F or W. D genes are given only for firm matches. Rows give clone size only sometimes, using once, few, many, or a class for an expanded clone.

v_call	d_call	j_call	clone_size	cdr3_nt	cdr3_aa
TRBV9	-	TRBJ2-7	-	TGTGCCAGCAGCGTAGATCCAGGTTATGGCGAGCAGTACTTC	CASSVDPGYGEQYF
TRBV4-3	TRBD1	TRBJ2-7	few	TGCGCCAGCAGCGGGGACAGGGAAGACGAGCAGTACTTC	CASSGDREDEQYF
TRBV2	-	TRBJ2-7	few	TGTGCCAGCAAAGCGAAAAGCGGCTCCTACGAGCAGTACTTC	CASKAKSGSYEQYF
TRBV6-1	-	TRBJ2-1	-	TGTGCCAGCGAACGCTACAATGAGCAGTTCTTC	CASERYNEQFF
TRBV30	-	TRBJ2-7	-	TGTGCCTGGACAGACCTTAGGGGCGAGCAGTACTTC	CAWTDLRGEQYF
TRBV3-1	-	TRBJ1-2	many	TGTGCCAGCAGCCAGAGCGCGATCCAGTATGGCTACACCTTC	CASSQSAIQYGYTF
TRBV3-1	TRBD2	TRBJ2-2	few	TGTGCCAGCAGCCAAGATCTTGTCGCACTAGCGGGAGAGAACACCGGGGAGCTGTTTTTT	CASSQDLVALAGENTGELFF
TRBV30	TRBD2	TRBJ2-2	few	TGTGCCTGGACCCGACTAGCTGGCGGGGAGCTGTTTTTT	CAWTRLAGGELFF
TRBV5-6	TRBD1	TRBJ2-5	many	TGTGCCAGCAGCTTGGTAGGGGGCGCCAGCCAAGAGACCCAGTACTTC	CASSLVGGASQETQYF
TRBV24-1	TRBD1	TRBJ1-2	few	TGTGCCACCAGTGACTCCTGGGACAGCTATGGCTACACCTTC	CATSDSWDSYGYTF
TRBV20-1	-	TRBJ2-5	many	TGCAGTGCTAGCCCCCAAGAGACCCAGTACTTC	CSASPQETQYF